This T cell receptor (beta chain) was sequenced in a study of control samples from healthy donors and cancer patients (TCRdb year 2020). This clone was seen a few times. Its specific antigen is unknown. Per-base quality was not reported, and no clone a single base away is much larger than it. To prepare the library, the immunoSEQ multiplex PCR assay was applied. This immuneACCESS table, as held by TCRdb, lists in-frame sequences with V and J called but not all clones. Of the missing ones, under half trace to an unresolved V gene in checked studies; the others have no known cause. This sample gives approximately 150,000 clones in total; almost 90% of them show up just once. Jointly, the top ten make up roughly 1.7% of the sample. Sequences were obtained from blood. The sequence was obtained from a man between 18 and 35 years old in good health.

The base sequence is TGTGCCAGCAGCTTAGCCCTAAGGGGAGACACTGAAGCTTTCTTT. Protein translation: CASSLALRGDTEAFF. The chain joins TRBV7-9 to TRBJ1-1; TRBD1 might be the D gene, on 5 matching bases. The CDR3 contains 15 residues, cysteine and phenylalanine counted. Solely the CDR3 DNA is kept, with 45 bases framed from the first base. V loses 0 bases, J loses 3 bases, and the germline ends lie 11 bases apart. CDR1 and CDR2, looked up from the germline V gene (reference sequence), are SEHNR and FQNEAQ.